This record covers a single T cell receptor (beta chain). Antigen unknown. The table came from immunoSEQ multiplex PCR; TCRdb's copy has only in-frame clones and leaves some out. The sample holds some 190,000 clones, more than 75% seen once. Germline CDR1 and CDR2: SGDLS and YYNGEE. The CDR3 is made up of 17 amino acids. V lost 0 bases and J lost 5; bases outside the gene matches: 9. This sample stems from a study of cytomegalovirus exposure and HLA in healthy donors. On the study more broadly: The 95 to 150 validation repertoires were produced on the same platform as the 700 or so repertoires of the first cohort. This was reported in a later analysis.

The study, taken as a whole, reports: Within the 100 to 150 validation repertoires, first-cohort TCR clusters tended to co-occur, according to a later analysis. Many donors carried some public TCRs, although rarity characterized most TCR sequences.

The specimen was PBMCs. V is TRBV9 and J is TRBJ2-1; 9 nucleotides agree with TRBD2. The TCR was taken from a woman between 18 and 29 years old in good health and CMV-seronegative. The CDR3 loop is CASSVAMLAGIDNEQFF. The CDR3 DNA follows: TGTGCCAGCAGCGTAGCTATGCTAGCGGGAATCGACAATGAGCAGTTCTTC.